This TCR beta chain was captured by sequencing in a study of PD-1 blockade in classical Hodgkin lymphoma (dated by TCRdb to the early 2020s). General notes on the study: Nivolumab dosing was 3 mg/kg intravenously every 2 weeks, continuing until either disease progression or unacceptable toxicity. The study used CyTOF and TCR beta sequencing to define a peripheral blood immune signature of response to PD-1 blockade in classical Hodgkin lymphoma.

The study at large found these results: Only a single clinical trial cohort was studied, and what caused the repertoire differences, possibly disease activity or prior therapy, remained undefined. Lower diversity was seen in patients whose nivolumab began less than 1 year after ASCT, and these patients were left out of later analyses so that immune reconstitution would not confound the results. A significant rise by C4D1 was seen in CD4+ but not CD8+ TCR diversity (p=0.0027 vs p=0.16), with the rise being most apparent in complete responders (p=0.02). Baseline TCR diversity was reported to be lower in newly diagnosed patients than in healthy donors, and even lower in relapsed/refractory patients. Among trial patients, those achieving complete response had baseline diversity similar to that of newly diagnosed patients, while diversity was significantly lower in partial responders and progressors.

Per the publication, the time point label means: cycle 2 day 1 (C2D1) of nivolumab. Every trial patient had relapsed following autologous stem cell transplantation, and prior brentuximab vedotin exposure was what differed among cohorts A, B and C. The trial cohort was composed of over 50 patients with relapsed/refractory classical Hodgkin lymphoma, for whom complete response, partial response or progressive disease was recorded as best overall response. Single-agent nivolumab was administered to trial patients in the multi-cohort phase II CheckMate 205 trial. Best overall response was determined by an independent review committee according to the 2007 International Working Group response criteria. PBMCs from the trial were collected at three points: immediately before nivolumab initiation (C1D1), and during therapy at cycle 2 day 1 and cycle 4 day 1. After peripheral blood was drawn into 8 mL Vacutainer Cell Preparation Tubes, PBMCs were isolated by centrifugation and then cryopreserved.

Concerning this clone: Its antigen is currently not known. The record has no base qualities; no much larger clone is one base away.

Genomic DNA was isolated using the Qiagen DNeasy kit from unsorted PBMCs as well as from negatively selected CD4+ and CD8+ fractions. Amplification of TCR beta CDR3 regions was done by immunoSEQ multiplex PCR with primers that anneal to V and J segments. Amplification bias was minimized using a synthetic immune receptor repertoire, and residual bias was removed computationally after sequencing. The study's own analysis went as follows. Repertoire diversity was quantified as the Shannon entropy index using custom Python scripts. Unsorted, CD4+ and CD8+ repertoires were examined separately, except in combined analyses, for which CD4+ and CD8+ sequences were merged in silico. Clonal expansion was defined as a frequency increase of at least 2-fold after treatment compared with C1D1, and clones undetected at baseline were assigned a pseudocount of 0.5. Singleton clones were defined as clones with 0 or 1 copy at C1D1, and non-singleton clones were defined as clones with 2 or more copies. Clones expanded in unsorted samples were labelled as CD4+, CD8+ or unknown by matching protein sequences in sorted samples from the same patient. Wilcoxon tests on paired samples were used to test changes in diversity from C1D1 to C4D1. TCRdb re-hosts the immuneACCESS table, in-frame sequences only. Its copies lack some clones; in the studies checked, an unresolved V gene accounts for under half of them, and the cause for the rest is not known. V, J and clone size were drawn from that table, and D and trimming were deduced from the DNA. For this sample the table gives 90,000 to 95,000 clones, of which 89% were detected only once. The ten largest clonotypes hold 9.5% to 12% of the sample.

From the cysteine through the phenylalanine, the CDR3 covers 12 amino acids. This entry keeps only the CDR3 DNA: 36 bases, framed from base 1. V is cut by 6 bases and J by 13 bases, and the space between the germline ends is 15 bases. From a lookup of the germline V gene, CDR1 and CDR2 are MDHEN and SYDVKM. This TCR was recovered from a human donor with classical Hodgkin lymphoma. This sequence uses TRBV28 and TRBJ2-2; no D segment can be confidently identified. Specimen: peripheral blood mononuclear cells (PBMCs), collected before the second cycle of nivolumab. The nucleotide sequence is TGTGCCAGCAGCCCGAGCTGGGAATGGCTGTTTTTT. It is translated as CASSPSWEWLFF.